The 21 T cell receptor beta chains below were found in one sample sequenced in a study of T-cell memory formation after mild COVID-19. TCRdb independently ran MiXCR on the 5' RACE reads; one entry per CDR3 protein. The repertoire consists of a few hundred thousand distinct CDR3 sequences, with approximately 27% occurring once and the leading ten covering 13%. The sample comprised PBMCs or a T cell subset sorted from them (not recorded which). These receptors came from an adult woman who had mild COVID-19 (a few samples of this study predate the infection). Cell type and time point are not known.

The chain uses TRBV12-3 or TRBV12-4 and TRBJ2-1; 8 nucleotides match TRBD1. Trimming took 5 bases from V and 10 from J; bases not matched to a gene: 16. This CDR3 spans 16 amino acids. CDR3 coding DNA: TGTGCCAGCAGTGTTCACGGGACAGGCTCCTTGTGGGAGCAGTTCTTC. Translating gives CASSVHGTGSLWEQFF.

V gene TRBV11-2 combines with J gene TRBJ2-3; 8 bases are shared with TRBD1. CDR1 SGHAT and CDR2 FQNNGV come from the germline V gene. Trimming took 4 bases from V and 2 from J; bases not matched to a gene: 14. The CDR3 length is 18 residues. CDR3 protein: CASSSYSGDRGPTDTQYF. The CDR3 nucleotides read TGTGCCAGCAGCTCATATTCGGGCGACAGGGGCCCCACAGATACGCAGTATTTT. The whole variable domain, remainder taken from reference TRBV11-2 and TRBJ2-3, is EAGVAQSPRYKIIEKRQSVAFWCNPISGHATLYWYQQILGQGPKLLIQFQNNGVVDDSQLPKDRFSAERLKGVDSTLKIQPAKLEDSAVYLCASSSYSGDRGPTDTQYFGPGTRLTVL.

The V and J genes are TRBV6-2 or TRBV6-3 and TRBJ2-2; 9 nucleotides line up with TRBD2. With 4 bases clipped from V and 7 bases from J, the junction kept 13 bases outside the gene matches. The CDR3 sequence is 17 residues long. CDR1 is MNHEY and CDR2 is SVGEGT in the germline V gene. CDR3 residues: CASSSARSGRNFGELFF. For the CDR3, the DNA is TGTGCCAGCAGTTCCGCCCGCAGCGGGAGGAATTTCGGGGAGCTGTTTTTT.

V and J are TRBV20-1 and TRBJ2-7; TRBD2 aligns across 8 bases. The germline gives CDR1 DFQATT, CDR2 SNEGSKA (reference sequence). V gave up 7 bases and J gave up 0 bases; unmatched junction bases: 11. CDR3 length: 15 amino acids. The CDR3 nucleotides are TGCAGTGTCCCTAAGGGCGGGGGGAGCTCCTACGAGCAGTACTTC. Translation gives CSVPKGGGSSYEQYF.

This clonotype was counted between two and nine times. This chain uses TRBV27 with TRBJ2-1; D is ambiguous. V gave up 2 bases and J gave up 7 bases, with 18 bases separating them. The CDR3 sequence is 16 residues long. Germline lookup yields CDR1 MNHEY and CDR2 SMNVEV (reference sequence). This CDR3 is CASSLGNGLVWNEQFF. For the CDR3, the DNA is TGTGCCAGCAGTTTAGGGAATGGGTTGGTTTGGAATGAGCAGTTCTTC.

This chain joins TRBV20-1 and TRBJ2-1; D is unclear. Between the trimmed V and J ends, which lost 6 bases and 13 bases, there was a span of 16 bases. The CDR3 runs 11 residues. CDR1 DFQATT and CDR2 SNEGSKA come from the germline V gene (reference sequence). CDR3 coding DNA: TGCAGTGCATCCGGCCGGTACGGTCAGTTCTTC. Translating gives CSASGRYGQFF.

The chain recombines TRBV29-1 with TRBJ2-3, with D possibly called TRBD1 or TRBD2 (5 bases each). CDR1 is SQVTM and CDR2 is ANQGSEA in the germline V gene. V lost 4 bases and J 2 bases, leaving 19 bases between the germline ends. This CDR3 contains 16 residues. The CDR3 region has the DNA TGCAGCGTTGTGGGACCCCCATCCCCAACCACAGATACGCAGTATTTT. It codes for CSVVGPPSPTTDTQYF.

As DNA, the CDR3 is TGTGCCAGCAGTCCCCGACAGGGAAACTATGGCTACACCTTC. Translation gives CASSPRQGNYGYTF. This chain uses TRBV12-3 or TRBV12-4 with TRBJ1-2, with 7 bases fitting TRBD1. The CDR3 contains 14 residues. V gave up 5 bases and J gave up 2 bases; unmatched junction bases: 5.

V usage is TRBV3-1 and J usage is TRBJ2-3, with TRBD2 matching 13 bases. CDR1 is LGHDT and CDR2 is YNNKEL in the germline V gene (reference sequence). Germline trimming cut 4 bases from V and 4 bases from J; bases unmatched to any gene: 14. The CDR3 covers 19 residues. The DNA of the CDR3 is TGTGCCAGCAGCCCTGGAGTACAAACTAGCGGGAGGGCCGCAGATACGCAGTATTTT. Translating it yields CASSPGVQTSGRAADTQYF.

This clonotype was seen a few times. The chain joins TRBV21-1 to TRBJ1-1. TRBV21-1 constitutes a pseudogene. The CDR3 consists of 15 residues. CDR3 coding DNA: TGTGCCAGCAGCAAAGCAATAGGGATGAACACTGAAGCTTTCTTT. Amino acid sequence: CASSKAIGMNTEAFF.

V and J are TRBV6-6 and TRBJ1-3, with D perhaps TRBD1 (5 bases). The CDR3 sequence is 12 residues long. Germline CDR1 reads MNHNY; CDR2 reads SVGAGI (reference sequence). The V gene lost 11 bases and the J gene lost 9 bases, with 17 bases spanning the gap. The CDR3 sequence: CAASSPGGTIYF. The CDR3 nucleotides read TGTGCCGCCAGCAGCCCCGGGGGCACCATATATTTT.

This clonotype was seen a few times. This chain uses TRBV7-8 with TRBJ1-3, with D unresolved. Germline lookup yields CDR1 SGHVS and CDR2 FQNEAQ. CDR3 size: 14 residues. Between the trimmed V and J ends, which lost 1 base and 4 bases, there was a span of 8 bases. The CDR3 loop reads CASSLEGLGNTIYF. Written as DNA, the CDR3 is TGTGCCAGCAGCTTAGAAGGGTTAGGAAACACCATATATTTT.

The chain uses TRBV7-9 and TRBJ2-1, with TRBD1 as a possible D gene (5 bases). Germline V gene sequence: CDR1 SEHNR, CDR2 FQNEAQ (reference sequence). This CDR3 comprises 11 residues. Trimming pared 8 bases from V and 9 bases from J, leaving 11 bases between. The CDR3 sequence: CASGDRGEQFF. CDR3 bases: TGTGCCAGCGGGGATAGGGGTGAGCAGTTCTTC.

The rearrangement links TRBV12-3 or TRBV12-4 to TRBJ1-4, with D unresolved. Trimming removed 8 bases from V and 3 bases from J, with 10 bases in between. The CDR3 has 13 residues. The CDR3 is CASLSRPNEKLFF. For the CDR3, the DNA is TGTGCCAGCCTGTCGAGACCTAATGAAAAACTGTTTTTT.

V usage is TRBV12-5 and J usage is TRBJ2-3; no firm D call. Trimming cost V 3 bases and J 4 bases, with 8 bases left between them. The CDR3 length is 13 residues. Germline assignment: CDR1 LGHNT and CDR2 FRNRAP. Here the CDR3 reads CASGFIRADTQYF. CDR3 bases: TGTGCTAGTGGTTTCATAAGGGCAGATACGCAGTATTTT.

V gene TRBV29-1 combines with J gene TRBJ2-1; D is unresolved. The CDR3 runs 11 residues. Germline CDR1 reads SQVTM; CDR2 reads ANQGSEA. V shed 4 bases and J shed 4 bases, with 5 bases lying between them. CDR3 sequence (DNA): TGCAGCGTTGCGGTGTACAATGAGCAGTTCTTC. Protein product: CSVAVYNEQFF.

V is TRBV7-9 and J is TRBJ1-1, with 7 bases fitting TRBD1. This CDR3 has 18 residues. The junction had 13 bases not matched to a gene; V was cut back by 3 bases and J by 0 bases. The germline CDR1 and CDR2 sequences are SEHNR and FQNEAQ (reference sequence). CDR3: CASSLGPAGGFLNTEAFF. The CDR3 DNA reads as TGTGCCAGCAGCTTGGGCCCCGCAGGGGGGTTTTTGAACACTGAAGCTTTCTTT. The entire variable domain, with the rest obtained from reference TRBV7-9 and TRBJ1-1, is as follows: DTGVSQNPRHKITKRGQNVTFRCDPISEHNRLYWYRQTLGQGPEFLTYFQNEAQLEKSRLLSDRFSAERPKGSFSTLEIQRTEQGDSAMYLCASSLGPAGGFLNTEAFFGQGTRLTVV.

V gene TRBV7-8 combines with J gene TRBJ2-3; a weak D match, TRBD2 (6 bases). The V end lost 5 bases, the J end lost 4 bases, and 16 bases lay between the germline ends. Germline V gene data show CDR1 as SGHVS and CDR2 as FQNEAQ. The CDR3 spans 15 residues. The CDR3: CASSLMERGADTQYF. CDR3 nucleotide sequence: TGTGCCAGCAGCCTAATGGAGCGCGGGGCAGATACGCAGTATTTT. Complete variable domain (other parts from reference TRBV7-8 and TRBJ2-3): GAGVSQSPRYKVAKRGQDVALRCDPISGHVSLFWYQQALGQGPEFLTYFQNEAQLDKSGLPSDRFFAERPEGSVSTLKIQRTQQEDSAVYLCASSLMERGADTQYFGPGTRLTVL.

The V and J genes are TRBV5-1 and TRBJ1-2; unclear D gene. The CDR3 covers 16 residues. The germline V gene has CDR1 SGHRS and CDR2 YFSETQ. V lost 0 bases to trimming and J lost 2 bases, with 14 bases between them. The CDR3 loop is CASSLARGKKNYGYTF. CDR3 DNA sequence: TGCGCCAGCAGCTTGGCCAGAGGGAAGAAGAACTATGGCTACACCTTC.

This clonotype was detected only a few times. This sequence joins TRBV7-9 and TRBJ2-5; TRBD1 aligns across 9 bases. V shed 5 bases, J shed 5 bases, and the junction held 12 bases outside the gene matches. There are 16 residues in the CDR3. Germline CDR1 is SEHNR and CDR2 is FQNEAQ (reference sequence). Here the CDR3 reads CASSQNGQGRGETQYF. DNA for the CDR3: TGTGCCAGCAGCCAAAACGGACAGGGGCGAGGGGAGACCCAGTACTTC.

The rearrangement uses TRBV9 and TRBJ2-3; the match to TRBD2 covers 7 bases. J gave up 0 bases and V 0 bases, and 4 bases lay outside the gene matches. This CDR3 has 16 residues. Looked up from germline, CDR1 is SGDLS and CDR2 is YYNGEE. The CDR3 DNA follows: TGTGCCAGCAGCGTAGAGGGAGGGCCTAGCACAGATACGCAGTATTTT. It translates to CASSVEGGPSTDTQYF. Supplemented by reference TRBV9 and TRBJ2-3, the full variable domain reads DSGVTQTPKHLITATGQRVTLRCSPRSGDLSVYWYQQSLDQGLQFLIQYYNGEERAKGNILERFSAQQFPDLHSELNLSSLELGDSALYFCASSVEGGPSTDTQYFGPGTRLTVL.